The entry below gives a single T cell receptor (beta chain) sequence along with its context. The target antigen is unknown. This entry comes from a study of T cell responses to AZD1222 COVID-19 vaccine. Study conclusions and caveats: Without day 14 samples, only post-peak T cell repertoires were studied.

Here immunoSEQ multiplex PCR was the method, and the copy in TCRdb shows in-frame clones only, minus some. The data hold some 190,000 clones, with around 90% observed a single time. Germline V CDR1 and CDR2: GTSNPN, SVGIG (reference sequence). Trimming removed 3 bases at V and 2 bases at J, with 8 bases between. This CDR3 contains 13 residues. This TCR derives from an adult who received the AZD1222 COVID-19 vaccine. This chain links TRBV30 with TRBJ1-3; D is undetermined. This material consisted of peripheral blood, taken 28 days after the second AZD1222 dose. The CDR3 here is CAWRTPAGNTIYF. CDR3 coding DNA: TGTGCCTGGAGAACACCAGCTGGAAACACCATATATTTT.